The 27 T cell receptor beta chains below come from one sample, sequenced in a study of cytomegalovirus exposure and HLA in healthy donors. The PCR was carried out with 60 Vbeta primers and 13 Jbeta primers. Sequenced by immunoSEQ multiplex PCR; TCRdb stores in-frame clones only, minus some. Altogether around 150,000 clones are present, over 70% being singletons, with the ten largest covering approximately 15%. Sequencing was done on a sample of PBMCs. The receptors derive from a woman in her forties in good health and CMV-seronegative.

The V and J genes are TRBV4-3 and TRBJ1-2; D not resolved. Deletions cut 5 bases from V and 0 bases from J, with 10 bases between. Germline V gives CDR1 LGHNA, CDR2 YSLEER. The CDR3 runs to 14 residues. CDR3 coding DNA: TGCGCCAGCAGCTTCGACGGGGCTAACTATGGCTACACCTTC. Translated, it gives CASSFDGANYGYTF.

This sequence joins TRBV4-3 and TRBJ1-5, with D possibly matching TRBD1 (5 bases). Trimming left V 0 bases short and J 5 bases short, with 8 bases between. The CDR3 is 14 amino acids. The germline V gene has CDR1 LGHNA and CDR2 YSLEER. The CDR3 DNA follows: TGCGCCAGCAGCCAAGATCGGGGGGATCAGCCCCAGCATTTT. It encodes CASSQDRGDQPQHF.

The chain has TRBV5-6 and TRBJ1-2; D is unresolved. This CDR3 has 14 residues. V was shortened by 0 bases and J by 4 bases, with 10 bases between the two germline ends. CDR1 is SGHDT, CDR2 YYEEEE, per germline. The CDR3 nucleotides are TGTGCCAGCAGCTTGGCCGAGGGAACCTATGGCTACACCTTC. As protein: CASSLAEGTYGYTF.

The chain recombines TRBV7-2 with TRBJ1-1; TRBD1 agrees at 8 bases. Germline V gene data show CDR1 as SGHTA and CDR2 as FQGNSA. The J segment lost 0 bases and the V segment lost 2 bases, leaving 5 bases of the junction unmatched. The CDR3 spans 16 residues. This CDR3 reads CASSLQGAGMNTEAFF. CDR3 nucleotide sequence: TGTGCCAGCAGCTTACAGGGGGCTGGAATGAACACTGAAGCTTTCTTT.

The rearrangement uses TRBV11-1 and TRBJ2-5; D not resolved. Germline CDR1 SGHAT, CDR2 FQDESV (reference sequence). Trimming shortened V by 1 base and J by 5 bases, and 5 bases separated the two germline ends. This CDR3 is 12 amino acids long. For the CDR3, the DNA is TGTGCCAGCAGCTTAGACGGGGAGACCCAGTACTTC. It is translated as CASSLDGETQYF.

The chain joins TRBV7-2 to TRBJ2-5, with TRBD2 as a possible D gene (5 bases). Germline-derived CDR1 and CDR2 are SGHTA and FQGNSA. Trimming left V 5 bases short and J 11 bases short, with 15 bases between. CDR3 length equals 12 residues. CDR3 protein: CASSRGTGNQYF. Written as DNA, the CDR3 is TGTGCCAGCAGCCGGGGTACCGGGAATCAGTACTTC. Drawing the rest from reference TRBV7-2 and TRBJ2-5, the complete variable domain is GAGVSQSPSNKVTEKGKDVELRCDPISGHTALYWYRQSLGQGLEFLIYFQGNSAPDKSGLPSDRFSAERTGGSVSTLTIQRTQQEDSAVYLCASSRGTGNQYFGPGTRLLVL.

The chain is built from TRBV6-5 and TRBJ1-2; tentative D call: TRBD1 (6 bases). The germline V and J ends were trimmed by 4 bases and 5 bases, with 20 bases remaining between them. The CDR3 covers 16 residues. CDR1 MNHEY and CDR2 SVGAGI come from the germline V gene. CDR3 protein: CASSSGTTPPLYGYTF. CDR3 sequence (DNA): TGTGCCAGCAGTTCCGGGACAACTCCTCCACTTTATGGCTACACCTTC.

V is TRBV28 and J is TRBJ2-1; D is possibly TRBD2 (7 bases). Germline V gene data show CDR1 as MDHEN and CDR2 as SYDVKM. The CDR3 covers 16 residues. Trimming removed 6 bases at V and 7 bases at J, with 22 bases between. CDR3 amino acids: CASSNSGGTKANEQFF. In DNA form, the CDR3 reads TGTGCCAGCAGCAACTCCGGGGGGACAAAGGCTAATGAGCAGTTCTTC.

Comment on this clone: Other DNA sequences in this specimen translate into the identical CDR3. The chain recombines TRBV7-3 with TRBJ2-2, with 7 positions matching TRBD1. The CDR3 extends over 14 amino acids. J lost 2 bases, V lost 5 bases, and 2 bases had no gene match. Germline loops: CDR1 SGHTA, CDR2 FQGTGA. CDR3 in DNA: TGTGCCAGCAGCCGGGACAGTAACACCGGGGAGCTGTTTTTT. Its protein is CASSRDSNTGELFF.

The chain uses TRBV7-9 and TRBJ2-5; no clear D gene. The CDR3 loop spans 13 amino acids. Trimming cost V 2 bases and J 3 bases, with 7 bases left between them. CDR1 SEHNR and CDR2 FQNEAQ come from the germline V gene (reference sequence). CDR3 sequence: CASSLNTKETQYF. The CDR3 DNA sequence: TGTGCCAGCAGCTTAAACACGAAAGAGACCCAGTACTTC.

The V gene is TRBV6-5, the J gene TRBJ1-1, with D uncertain. The V end was cut by 7 bases, the J end by 1 base, with 10 bases between. Germline values: CDR1 MNHEY, CDR2 SVGAGI. The CDR3 runs to 13 residues. The DNA of the CDR3 is TGTGCCAGCACCGTGGACTGGAACACTGAAGCTTTCTTT. Amino acids: CASTVDWNTEAFF.

The chain links TRBV10-3 to TRBJ2-4, with TRBD2 matching 13 bases. Germline CDR1 reads ENHRY; CDR2 reads SYGVKD. V trimming: 4 bases; J trimming: 1 base; junction bases outside the gene matches: 4. The CDR3 extends over 17 amino acids. This CDR3 is CAISGGTSGVAKNIQYF. The CDR3 nucleotides read TGTGCCATCAGTGGCGGGACTAGCGGGGTTGCCAAAAACATTCAGTACTTC.

This chain connects TRBV7-7 to TRBJ2-1, with 10 positions matching TRBD2. Trimming at V came to 2 bases and at J to 10 bases, leaving 8 bases not matched to a gene. CDR1 is SSHAT and CDR2 is FNYEAQ in the germline V gene (reference sequence). CDR3 length equals 15 residues. The CDR3 sequence is CASSLLAGDKREQFF. CDR3 DNA: TGTGCCAGCAGCTTACTAGCGGGGGATAAGAGAGAGCAGTTCTTC.

The chain recombines TRBV7-9 with TRBJ2-7, with 10 bases aligning to TRBD2. The V gene's germline CDR1 is SEHNR and CDR2 FQNEAQ (reference sequence). The CDR3 extends over 11 amino acids. CDR3 bases: TGTGCGATAGCGGGAGGACCCGAGCAGTACTTC. Translation: CAIAGGPEQYF.

CDR3: CASSKGTSNTGELFF. The CDR3 DNA reads as TGTGCCAGCAGCAAAGGGACTTCGAACACCGGGGAGCTGTTTTTT. V usage is TRBV7-2 and J usage is TRBJ2-2; a weak D match, TRBD2 (6 bases). V lost 5 bases to trimming and J lost 0 bases, with 10 bases between them. Germline CDR1 is SGHTA and CDR2 is FQGNSA. This CDR3 spans 15 amino acids.

The chain carries TRBV5-8 and TRBJ1-5; 11 positions match TRBD1. The length of the CDR3 is 18 residues. Germline V gene data show CDR1 as SGHTS and CDR2 as YDEGEE. Trimming cost V 4 bases and J 1 base; bases outside gene matches: 10. The CDR3 loop reads CASSRDRGLLGSNQPQHF. Written as DNA, the CDR3 is TGTGCCAGCAGCCGGGACAGGGGGTTGTTGGGGAGCAATCAGCCCCAGCATTTT.

About this clone: The junction departs from the called germline gene at one end, perhaps through a read error. V is TRBV5-5 and J is TRBJ1-5; D is uncertain. The V gene's germline CDR1 is SGHKS and CDR2 YYEKEE (reference sequence). The CDR3 is made up of 13 amino acids. The CDR3: CASSFGSDQPQHF. The DNA for the CDR3 is TGTGCCAGCAGCTTTGGTAGCGATCAGCCCCAGCATTTT.

This rearrangement joins TRBV6-5 to TRBJ1-5, with 7 bases fitting TRBD1. The V segment lost 5 bases and the J segment 9 bases; nucleotides outside the gene matches: 7. Germline CDR1 and CDR2: MNHEY and SVGAGI. The CDR3 has 13 residues. CDR3 region: CASSTDRESPQHF. Here the CDR3 DNA reads TGTGCCAGCAGTACCGACAGGGAATCGCCCCAGCATTTT.

The chain links TRBV5-4 to TRBJ2-7; tentatively, D is TRBD1 (6 bases). The CDR3 spans 14 residues. V lost 0 bases and J lost 7, with 14 bases in between. CDR1 and CDR2 from the germline V gene are SGHNT and YYREEE (reference sequence). CDR3 in amino acids: CASSLEPGVGEQYF. The CDR3 region has the DNA TGTGCCAGCAGCTTGGAGCCAGGGGTGGGGGAGCAGTACTTC.

The chain has TRBV28 and TRBJ1-1; 9 positions match TRBD1. The trim removed 6 bases at V and 4 bases at J, leaving 6 bases unmatched. There are 14 residues in the CDR3. CDR1 and CDR2 (germline): MDHEN, SYDVKM. This chain's CDR3 is CASRPPGQGTEAFF. CDR3 bases: TGTGCCAGCAGGCCTCCGGGACAGGGCACTGAAGCTTTCTTT.

V and J are TRBV7-8 and TRBJ2-3, with 7 bases that match TRBD1. Per the germline V gene, CDR1 is SGHVS and CDR2 is FQNEAQ. J gave up 3 bases and V 2 bases, and 5 bases lay outside the gene matches. The CDR3 is made up of 15 amino acids. For the CDR3, the DNA is TGTGCCAGCAGCTTAAGTAGGGGGCGTACAGATACGCAGTATTTT. Translation gives CASSLSRGRTDTQYF.

The rearrangement uses TRBV7-3 and TRBJ2-3; D not resolved. Looked up from germline, CDR1 is SGHTA and CDR2 is FQGTGA. This CDR3 is built from 13 residues. The V end was cut by 5 bases, the J end by 1 base, with 7 bases between. CDR3 amino acids: CASSAVRTDTQYF. The CDR3 nucleotides read TGTGCCAGCAGCGCAGTACGCACAGATACGCAGTATTTT.

This clone is a singleton in its sample. This chain links TRBV29-1 with TRBJ2-7; the D gene is possibly TRBD2 (7 bases). Germline V lookup: CDR1 SQVTM, CDR2 ANQGSEA. V was clipped by 0 bases and J by 7 bases, with 13 bases between them. The CDR3 is made up of 13 amino acids. CDR3 DNA: TGCAGCGTTGAAGATCAACGGGGGGCAGAGCAGTACTTC. This gives the protein CSVEDQRGAEQYF.

This chain links TRBV5-1 with TRBJ2-2; D might be TRBD2 (6 bases). The CDR3 consists of 14 residues. Trimming removed 3 bases at V and 4 bases at J, with 10 bases between. CDR1 is SGHRS and CDR2 is YFSETQ in the germline V gene. The CDR3 sequence is CASSSGLLTGELFF. CDR3 nucleotides: TGCGCCAGCAGCTCGGGACTCCTCACCGGGGAGCTGTTTTTT.

This clone is a singleton in its sample. This same CDR3 is encoded by further DNA sequences in the sample. The J gene is TRBJ2-5, the V gene TRBV18; D call uncertain. Germline values: CDR1 KGHSH, CDR2 LQKENI. The V end lost 3 bases, the J end lost 5 bases, and 4 bases lay between the germline ends. This CDR3 comprises 11 residues. The CDR3 sequence: CASSPSETQYF. CDR3 sequence (DNA): TGTGCCAGCTCACCTTCGGAGACCCAGTACTTC.

V and J are TRBV6-5 and TRBJ2-7; 14 bases are a match to TRBD2. Germline values: CDR1 MNHEY, CDR2 SVGAGI. The CDR3 sequence is 15 residues long. V was pared by 2 bases and J by 5 bases, with 2 bases of the junction left unmatched. CDR3 nucleotides: TGTGCCAGCAGTTACCCGGGACTAGCGGGAGACGAGCAGTACTTC. Protein product: CASSYPGLAGDEQYF.

This rearrangement joins TRBV15 to TRBJ2-5; 11 nucleotides agree with TRBD2. The CDR3 totals 18 residues. Unmatched junction bases numbered 15, after V lost 0 bases and J lost 9 bases. Germline loops: CDR1 LNHNV, CDR2 YYDKDF (reference sequence). The CDR3 region is CATSRDTSGSAIVVSQYF. The CDR3 nucleotides read TGTGCCACCAGCAGAGATACTAGCGGGAGCGCTATAGTGGTTTCCCAGTACTTC.